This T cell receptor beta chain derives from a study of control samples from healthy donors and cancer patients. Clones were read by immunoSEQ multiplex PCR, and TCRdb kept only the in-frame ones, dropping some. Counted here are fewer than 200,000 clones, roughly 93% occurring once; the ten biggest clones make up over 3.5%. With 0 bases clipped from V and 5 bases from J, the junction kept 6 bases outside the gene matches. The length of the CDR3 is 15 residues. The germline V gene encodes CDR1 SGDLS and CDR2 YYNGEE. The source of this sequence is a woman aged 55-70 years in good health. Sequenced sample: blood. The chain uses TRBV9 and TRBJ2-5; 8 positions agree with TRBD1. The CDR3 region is CASSVAPRGQETQYF. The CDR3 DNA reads TGTGCCAGCAGCGTAGCTCCCAGGGGGCAGGAGACCCAGTACTTC.